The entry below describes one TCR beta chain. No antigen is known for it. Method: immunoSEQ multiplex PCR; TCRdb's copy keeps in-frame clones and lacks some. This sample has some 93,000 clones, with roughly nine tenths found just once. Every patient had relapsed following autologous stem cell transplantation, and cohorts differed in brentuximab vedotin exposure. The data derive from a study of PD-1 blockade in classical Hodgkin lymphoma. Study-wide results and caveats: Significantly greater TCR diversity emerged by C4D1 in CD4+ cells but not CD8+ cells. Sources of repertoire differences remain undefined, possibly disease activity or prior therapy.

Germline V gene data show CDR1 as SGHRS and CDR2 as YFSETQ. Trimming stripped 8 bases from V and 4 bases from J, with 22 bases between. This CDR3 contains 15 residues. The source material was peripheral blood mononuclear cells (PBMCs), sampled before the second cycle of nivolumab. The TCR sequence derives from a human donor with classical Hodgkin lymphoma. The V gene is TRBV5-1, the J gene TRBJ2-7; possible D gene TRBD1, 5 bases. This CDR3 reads CARSRDPMIEYEQYF. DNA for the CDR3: TGCGCCAGGTCCAGGGATCCGATGATCGAATACGAGCAGTACTTC. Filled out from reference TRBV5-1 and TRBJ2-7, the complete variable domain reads KAGVTQTPRYLIKTRGQQVTLSCSPISGHRSVSWYQQTPGQGLQFLFEYFSETQRNKGNFPGRFSGRQFSNSRSEMNVSTLELGDSALYLCARSRDPMIEYEQYFGPGTRLTVT.